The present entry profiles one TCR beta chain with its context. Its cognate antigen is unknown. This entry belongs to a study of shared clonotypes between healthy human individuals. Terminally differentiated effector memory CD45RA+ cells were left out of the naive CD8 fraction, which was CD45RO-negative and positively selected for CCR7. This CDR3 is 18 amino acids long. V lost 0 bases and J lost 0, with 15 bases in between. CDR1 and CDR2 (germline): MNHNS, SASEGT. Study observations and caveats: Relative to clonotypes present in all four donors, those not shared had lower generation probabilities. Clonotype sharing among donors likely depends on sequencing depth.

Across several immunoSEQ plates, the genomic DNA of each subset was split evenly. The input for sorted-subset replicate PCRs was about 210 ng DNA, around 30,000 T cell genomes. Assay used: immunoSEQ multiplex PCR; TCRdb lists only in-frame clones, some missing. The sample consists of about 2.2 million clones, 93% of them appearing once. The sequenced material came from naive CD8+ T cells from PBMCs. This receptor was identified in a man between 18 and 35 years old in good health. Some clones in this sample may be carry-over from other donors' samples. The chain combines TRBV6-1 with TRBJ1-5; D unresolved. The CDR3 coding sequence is TGTGCCAGCAGTGAAGCGACTTTGGTCAGTCATAGCAATCAGCCCCAGCATTTT. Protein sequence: CASSEATLVSHSNQPQHF.